This is a list of T cell receptor beta chains from one sample in a study of cytomegalovirus exposure and HLA in healthy donors. This table comes from immunoSEQ multiplex PCR, and its TCRdb copy is limited to in-frame clones, with some not included. The repertoire has about 190,000 clones, less than 90% of them found once; the top ten carry 0.25% to 0.3%. Sequenced material: PBMCs. The receptor source for this set is a boy aged 5-17 years in good health and CMV-seronegative. Each CDR3 is given with its conserved first and last residue. D genes are given only for firm matches. Size tells how often a clone was seen (once, few, many) or the class of an expanded clone, and some rows leave it out.

V,J,size,D,length,DNA,CDR3
TRBV30,TRBJ2-5,NA,TRBD1,13,TGTGCCTGGACCGGGACAGTACAAGAGACCCAGTACTTC,CAWTGTVQETQYF
TRBV7-2,TRBJ2-3,NA,TRBD2,15,TGTGCCAGCAGCTTCCAGCGGGGGGGCACAGATACGCAGTATTTT,CASSFQRGGTDTQYF
TRBV10-2,TRBJ2-1,NA,TRBD2,17,TGCGCCAGCAGTGAGCCCCGTAGAGCGGGGATCTACAATGAGCAGTTCTTC,CASSEPRRAGIYNEQFF
TRBV30,TRBJ2-1,NA,NA,13,TGTGCCTGGAGTGTCGACACCTACAATGAGCAGTTCTTC,CAWSVDTYNEQFF
TRBV9,TRBJ1-2,NA,NA,15,TGTGCCAGCAGCCCGAGACGAGGTGCCGTCGGCGGCTACACCTTC,CASSPRRGAVGGYTF
TRBV6-5,TRBJ2-2,once,NA,12,TGTGCCATCCTCACAGAAACCGGGGAGCTGTTTTTT,CAILTETGELFF
TRBV14,TRBJ2-4,NA,NA,12,TGTGCCAGCAGCCAATCCCCTCGGGTTCAGTACTTC,CASSQSPRVQYF
TRBV7-3,TRBJ2-5,NA,NA,13,TGTGCCAGCAGCTCCCTAACCCCAGAGACCCAGTACTTC,CASSSLTPETQYF
TRBV5-1,TRBJ2-5,NA,NA,13,TGCGCCAGCAGCGAGGGCCGTTTAGAGACCCAGTACTTC,CASSEGRLETQYF
TRBV30,TRBJ1-3,once,NA,12,TGTGCCTGGAGTGCAATGGGGGGATCCATATATTTT,CAWSAMGGSIYF
TRBV29-1,TRBJ2-1,NA,TRBD2,15,TGCAGCACCCGAACTAGCGGAAGCTCCTACAATGAGCAGTTCTTC,CSTRTSGSSYNEQFF
TRBV30,TRBJ2-7,NA,TRBD1,14,TGTGCCTGGAGTGTAGCAGGGGGTTTCTACGAGCAGTACTTC,CAWSVAGGFYEQYF
TRBV4-3,TRBJ1-3,once,NA,16,TGCGCCAGCAGCCACCACCTCGACAAAGCCGGAAACACCATATATTTT,CASSHHLDKAGNTIYF
TRBV28,TRBJ2-6,NA,NA,18,TGTGCCAGCACCTTCTACCGGACAGCCTACTCTGGGGCCAACGTCCTGACTTTC,CASTFYRTAYSGANVLTF
TRBV28,TRBJ2-7,NA,NA,18,TGTGCCAGCAGGATTATGACTAAGACCAGGACGGAACTATACGAGCAGTACTTC,CASRIMTKTRTELYEQYF
TRBV29-1,TRBJ2-4,NA,TRBD2,11,TGCAGCGTTGGACTAGCGTCTCTTCAGTACTTC,CSVGLASLQYF
TRBV4-2,TRBJ2-3,NA,NA,14,TGTGCCAGCAGCCAAGGACAGGATACAGATACGCAGTATTTT,CASSQGQDTDTQYF
TRBV29-1,TRBJ2-1,NA,TRBD2,15,TGCAGCGTTCATAGCGGGAGGGGCTCCTACAATGAGCAGTTCTTC,CSVHSGRGSYNEQFF
TRBV18,TRBJ2-7,NA,TRBD1,16,TGTGCCAGCTCACCCCCAGGCCGGGACAGGGGCCACGAGCAGTACTTC,CASSPPGRDRGHEQYF
TRBV2,TRBJ2-1,NA,NA,12,TGTGCCAGCCCCGGAGGGGCCAATGAGCAGTTCTTC,CASPGGANEQFF
TRBV5-1,TRBJ1-1,few,TRBD1,15,TGCGCCAGCAGCTTACACAGACAGGGCCTAACTGAAGCTTTCTTT,CASSLHRQGLTEAFF
TRBV7-9,TRBJ2-3,NA,NA,12,TGTGCCAGCAGGCGGGGCACAGATACGCAGTATTTT,CASRRGTDTQYF
TRBV5-1,TRBJ1-2,NA,TRBD1,15,TGCGCCAGCGGCAAACCTGGGGACAGCGGCTATGGCTACACCTTC,CASGKPGDSGYGYTF
TRBV28,TRBJ2-5,NA,TRBD1,14,TGTGCCAGCAGTTTAAACAGGGGGGCAGAGACCCAGTACTTC,CASSLNRGAETQYF
TRBV9,TRBJ2-1,few,TRBD2,17,TGTGCCAGCAGCTCAAGGGGTAGCGGGGCATTCTACAATGAGCAGTTCTTC,CASSSRGSGAFYNEQFF
TRBV11-2,TRBJ1-1,NA,NA,16,TGTGCCAGCCGCTGGGGGGAGGGCGGCATGAACACTGAAGCTTTCTTT,CASRWGEGGMNTEAFF
TRBV6-5,TRBJ1-2,NA,TRBD1,14,TGTGCCAGCAGTTCCTTTCGGGACAGTAATGGCTACACCTTC,CASSSFRDSNGYTF
TRBV27,TRBJ2-5,NA,TRBD1,16,TGTGCCAGCAGTTCCTTGGGAGCAGGGGGCTTCGAGACCCAGTACTTC,CASSSLGAGGFETQYF
TRBV6-5,TRBJ2-7,NA,NA,14,TGTGCCAGCAGTTACTCGGGGACTGCTTACGAGCAGTACTTC,CASSYSGTAYEQYF
TRBV29-1,TRBJ1-1,NA,NA,14,TGCAGCGTTGCAGAAAGAGGGCTCGGCTCTGAAGCTTTCTTT,CSVAERGLGSEAFF
TRBV6-1,TRBJ2-7,NA,TRBD2,13,TGTGCCAGCAGTGAAGAGACTAGCGGGGGCCGTCGCTTC,CASSEETSGGRRF
TRBV28,TRBJ1-1,few,NA,14,TGTGCCAGCAGTTTTCACAGGAGGAACACTGAAGCTTTCTTT,CASSFHRRNTEAFF
TRBV5-1,TRBJ1-1,once,TRBD1,16,TGCGCCAGCAGCTTAACAGGGGGCCAAGGAGTTTATGAAGCTTTCTTT,CASSLTGGQGVYEAFF
TRBV18,TRBJ2-2,NA,TRBD1,15,TGTGCCAGCTCATCGGGACAGCAAAACACCGGGGAGCTGTTTTTT,CASSSGQQNTGELFF
TRBV4-1,TRBJ2-6,NA,NA,16,TGCGCCAGCAGCCAAGTGTGGAGGGCTGGGGCCAACGTCCTGACTTTC,CASSQVWRAGANVLTF
TRBV7-3,TRBJ1-1,NA,TRBD1,13,TGTGCCAGCAGCCCAGGGGGGCTCCCTGAAGCTTTCTTT,CASSPGGLPEAFF
TRBV4-3,TRBJ2-7,NA,TRBD2,16,TGCGCCAGCAGCCAAGATCTGGGGGCTAGCGGGGGGGAGCAGTACTTC,CASSQDLGASGGEQYF
TRBV2,TRBJ2-6,few,TRBD2,16,TGTGCCAGCAGTGTAGCGGGAGGCCCTGGGGCCAACGTCCTGACTTTC,CASSVAGGPGANVLTF
TRBV11-2,TRBJ2-3,NA,NA,14,TGTGCCAGCAGCTCTGTGGGACTGGTGGCGGTACAGTATTTT,CASSSVGLVAVQYF
TRBV27,TRBJ2-7,NA,TRBD1,14,TGTGCCAGCAGTCGCAGGGACAGGGGAGGCGAGCAGTACTTC,CASSRRDRGGEQYF
TRBV6-4,TRBJ2-3,NA,NA,14,TGTGCCAGCAGTGACGAGGCGGGGACAGATACGCAGTATTTT,CASSDEAGTDTQYF
TRBV18,TRBJ1-2,NA,NA,13,TGTGCCAGCTCACCAGCAGATAACTATGGCTACACCTTC,CASSPADNYGYTF
TRBV19,TRBJ2-7,NA,NA,14,TGTGCCAGTAGTGCCGGCCTACTCCGGGTAGGGCAGTACTTC,CASSAGLLRVGQYF
TRBV4-2,TRBJ2-5,few,TRBD1,14,TGTGCCAGCAGCCAAGATAGGGACAGGGAGGCCCAGTACTTC,CASSQDRDREAQYF